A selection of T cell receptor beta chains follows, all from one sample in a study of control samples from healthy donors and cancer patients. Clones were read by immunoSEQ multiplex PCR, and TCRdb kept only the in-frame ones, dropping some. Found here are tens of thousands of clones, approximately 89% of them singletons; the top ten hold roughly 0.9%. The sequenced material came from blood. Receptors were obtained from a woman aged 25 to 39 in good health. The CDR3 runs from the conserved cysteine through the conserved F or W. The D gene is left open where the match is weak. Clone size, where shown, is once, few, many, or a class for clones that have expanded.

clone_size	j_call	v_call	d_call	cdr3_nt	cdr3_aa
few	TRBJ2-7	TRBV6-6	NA	TGTGCCAGCACCCGGGGAAGCTCCTACGAGCAGTACTTC	CASTRGSSYEQYF
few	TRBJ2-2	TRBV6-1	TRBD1	TGTGCCAGCAGTGAACAGGGGGAAGCCGGGGAGCTGTTTTTT	CASSEQGEAGELFF
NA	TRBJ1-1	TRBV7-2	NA	TGTGCCAGCAGCTCCGCGTGGCGCAACACTGAAGCTTTCTTT	CASSSAWRNTEAFF
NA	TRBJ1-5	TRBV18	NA	TGTGCCAGCTCACCCCCCGGGCCTAGCACTCAGCCCCAGCATTTT	CASSPPGPSTQPQHF
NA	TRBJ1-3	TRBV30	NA	TGTGCCTGGATGGGGCAGCAGATCTCTGGAAACACCATATATTTT	CAWMGQQISGNTIYF
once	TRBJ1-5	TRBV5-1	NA	TGCGCCAGCAGAGACGACAGGACGGAGCCCCAGCATTTT	CASRDDRTEPQHF
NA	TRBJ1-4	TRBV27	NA	TGTGCCAGCAGTCCTCAAACAGGGAGAGAAAAACTGTTTTTT	CASSPQTGREKLFF
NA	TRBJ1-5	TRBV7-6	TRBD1	TGTGCCAGCAGCTTGGCCGGGACAGCTAGCAATCAGCCCCAGCATTTT	CASSLAGTASNQPQHF
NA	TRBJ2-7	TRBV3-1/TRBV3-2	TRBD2	TGTGCCAGCAGCCCTGGCGGGGGGCGGATCTCCTACGAGCAGTACTTC	CASSPGGGRISYEQYF
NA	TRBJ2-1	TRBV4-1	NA	TGCGCCAGCAGCCCCACCGGGTACAAGAACAATGAGCAGTTCTTC	CASSPTGYKNNEQFF
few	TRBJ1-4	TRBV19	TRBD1	TGTGCCAGTACTGACAGGGGCGGGGAAACTAATGAAAAACTGTTTTTT	CASTDRGGETNEKLFF
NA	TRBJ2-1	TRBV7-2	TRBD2	TGTGCCAGCAGCCCAAGCGGGGGGGCTACCAATGAGCAGTTCTTC	CASSPSGGATNEQFF
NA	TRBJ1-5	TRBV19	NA	TGTGCCAGTAGGCCCTCTGGTGGGGTCCCTAATCAGCCCCAGCATTTT	CASRPSGGVPNQPQHF
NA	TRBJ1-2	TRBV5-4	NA	TGTGCCAGCAGCGTAGGGATCGGCTACACCTTC	CASSVGIGYTF
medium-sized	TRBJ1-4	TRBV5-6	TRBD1	TGTGCCAGCAGCCGGACAGGGGGCGCTGAAAAACTGTTTTTT	CASSRTGGAEKLFF
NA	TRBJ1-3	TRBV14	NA	TGTGCCAGCAGCCAGTCCGACAACCGACTGGCTGGAAACACCATATATTTT	CASSQSDNRLAGNTIYF
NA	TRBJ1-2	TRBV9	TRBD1	TGTGCCAGCAGCGGACAGGGCAGCTATGGCTACACCTTC	CASSGQGSYGYTF
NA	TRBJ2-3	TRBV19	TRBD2	TGTGCCAGTAGTCGGCGGGAGACCCTCCACACAGATACGCAGTATTTT	CASSRRETLHTDTQYF
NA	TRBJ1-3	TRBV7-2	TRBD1	TGTGCCAGCAGCCCCTGGACAGGGACTGGAAACACCATATATTTT	CASSPWTGTGNTIYF
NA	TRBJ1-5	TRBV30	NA	TGTGCCTGGAGTGGACACAGGGTAGGCAATCAGCCCCAGCATTTT	CAWSGHRVGNQPQHF
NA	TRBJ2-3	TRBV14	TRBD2	TGTGCCAGCAGCCAAGGGAGGGGACTAGCGGGAGGAAAAGATACGCAGTATTTT	CASSQGRGLAGGKDTQYF
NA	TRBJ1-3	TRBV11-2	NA	TGTGCCAGCAGCTCGGGGCAGGCTCGGATGGGAAACACCATATATTTT	CASSSGQARMGNTIYF
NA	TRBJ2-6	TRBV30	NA	TGTGCCTGGAGCCGAGGGGCCTCTGGGGCCAACGTCCTGACTTTC	CAWSRGASGANVLTF
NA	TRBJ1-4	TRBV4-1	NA	TGCGCCCGCAGCCCCCCGGGGGTGCGACGGGAAAAACTGTTTTTT	CARSPPGVRREKLFF
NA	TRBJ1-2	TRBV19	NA	TGTGCCAGCGTCCCCCGGGGTGACTATGGCTACACCTTC	CASVPRGDYGYTF
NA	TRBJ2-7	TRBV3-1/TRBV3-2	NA	TGTGCCAGCAGCACCCGGGACCTCGAGCAGTACTTC	CASSTRDLEQYF
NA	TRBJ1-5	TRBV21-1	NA	TGTGCCAGCAGCCCTGAAAATTATAGCAATCAGCCCCAGCATTTT	CASSPENYSNQPQHF
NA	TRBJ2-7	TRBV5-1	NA	TGCGCCAGCAGCTTGGGCCCTGAGCAGTACTTC	CASSLGPEQYF
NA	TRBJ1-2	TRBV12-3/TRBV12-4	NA	TGTGCCAGCGGGGTTTTCCTAAAGGGCTACACCTTC	CASGVFLKGYTF
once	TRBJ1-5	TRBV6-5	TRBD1	TGTGCCAGCAGACCCGGGACAGGACGAAGTCAGCCCCAGCATTTT	CASRPGTGRSQPQHF
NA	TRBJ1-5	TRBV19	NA	TGTGCCAGTAGTATCGAGGGTAAGCGCAATCAGCCCCAGCATTTT	CASSIEGKRNQPQHF
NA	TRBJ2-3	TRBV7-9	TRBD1	TGTGCCAGCAGCTTAGGAATCTTAAGGACAGGGGATTCAGATACGCAGTATTTT	CASSLGILRTGDSDTQYF
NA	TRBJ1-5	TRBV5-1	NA	TGCGCCAGCAGGAAGGAAGGGAGCAATCAGCCCCAGCATTTT	CASRKEGSNQPQHF
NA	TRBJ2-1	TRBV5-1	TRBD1	TGCGCCAGCAGCGACGGGACAGGCAATGAGCAGTTCTTC	CASSDGTGNEQFF
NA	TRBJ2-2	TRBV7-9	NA	TGTGCCAGCAGCCCGCCCACACGCATTGGCACCGGGGAGCTGTTTTTT	CASSPPTRIGTGELFF